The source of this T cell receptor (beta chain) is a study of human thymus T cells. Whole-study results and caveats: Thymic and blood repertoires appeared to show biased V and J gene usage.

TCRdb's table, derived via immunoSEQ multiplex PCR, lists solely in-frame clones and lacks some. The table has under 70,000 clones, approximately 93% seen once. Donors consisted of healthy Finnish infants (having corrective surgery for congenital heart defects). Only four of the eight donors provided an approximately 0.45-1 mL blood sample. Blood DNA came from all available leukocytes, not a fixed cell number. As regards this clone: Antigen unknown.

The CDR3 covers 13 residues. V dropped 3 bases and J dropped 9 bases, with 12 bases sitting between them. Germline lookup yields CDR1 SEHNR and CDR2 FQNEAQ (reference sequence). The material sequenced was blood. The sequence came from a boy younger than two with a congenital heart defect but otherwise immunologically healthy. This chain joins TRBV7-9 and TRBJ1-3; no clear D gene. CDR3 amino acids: CASSFPPRSTIYF. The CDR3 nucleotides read TGTGCCAGCAGCTTTCCACCCCGTAGCACCATATATTTT.